These 18 T cell receptor beta chains originate from one sample sequenced in a study of cytomegalovirus exposure and HLA in healthy donors. Primers included in the PCR were 60 Vbeta and 13 Jbeta primers. TCRdb keeps only in-frame clones here, not all; method: immunoSEQ multiplex PCR. The sample includes roughly 90,000 clones, roughly 72% of them seen just once. Input material: PBMCs. These receptors were taken from a man in his thirties or forties in good health and CMV-seropositive.

CDR3 region: CASSETSGSVSYEQYF. Here the CDR3 DNA reads TGTGCCAGCAGTGAGACTAGCGGGAGTGTGTCCTACGAGCAGTACTTC. The chain links TRBV28 to TRBJ2-7, with 12 bases fitting TRBD2. Germline values: CDR1 MDHEN, CDR2 SYDVKM. The CDR3 length is 16 residues. V shed 5 bases and J 1 base; nucleotides not matched to a gene: 6.

J is TRBJ2-3 and V is TRBV14; D may be TRBD2 (6 bases). Trimming shortened V by 2 bases and J by 3 bases, and 12 bases separated the two germline ends. Germline V gives CDR1 SGHDN, CDR2 FVKESK. The CDR3 runs 15 residues. CDR3: CASSQQSGRTDTQYF. The CDR3 DNA reads as TGTGCCAGCAGCCAACAGTCAGGGAGGACAGATACGCAGTATTTT.

The V gene is TRBV7-9, the J gene TRBJ1-2; D not resolved. The CDR3 loop spans 12 amino acids. V was shortened by 5 bases and J by 2 bases, with 6 bases between the two germline ends. Per germline, CDR1 SEHNR and CDR2 FQNEAQ (reference sequence). This CDR3 is CASSKENYGYTF. As DNA, the CDR3 is TGTGCCAGCAGCAAGGAGAACTATGGCTACACCTTC. Variable domain in full (rest from reference TRBV7-9 and TRBJ1-2): DTGVSQNPRHKITKRGQNVTFRCDPISEHNRLYWYRQTLGQGPEFLTYFQNEAQLEKSRLLSDRFSAERPKGSFSTLEIQRTEQGDSAMYLCASSKENYGYTFGSGTRLTVV.

The J gene is TRBJ2-3, the V gene TRBV5-8; 9 bases are a match to TRBD2. This CDR3 has 16 residues. V lost 3 bases and J lost 2; bases outside the gene matches: 7. CDR1 is SGHTS, CDR2 YDEGEE, per germline. This CDR3 reads CASSSDSGGYTDTQYF. The CDR3 region has the DNA TGTGCCAGCAGCTCCGATAGCGGGGGATACACAGATACGCAGTATTTT. The full variable domain, in which reference TRBV5-8 and TRBJ2-3 provide the parts outside the CDR3, is EAGVTQSPTHLIKTRGQQATLRCSPISGHTSVYWYQQALGLGLQFLLWYDEGEERNRGNFPPRFSGRQFPNYSSELNVNALELEDSALYLCASSSDSGGYTDTQYFGPGTRLTVL.

This rearrangement joins TRBV7-9 to TRBJ2-1, with 7 bases matching TRBD1. Germline V gene data show CDR1 as SEHNR and CDR2 as FQNEAQ (reference sequence). The CDR3 extends over 13 amino acids. Germline trimming cut 3 bases from V and 6 bases from J; bases unmatched to any gene: 2. CDR3 protein: CASSFEGANEQFF. The CDR3 nucleotides are TGTGCCAGCAGCTTTGAGGGGGCCAATGAGCAGTTCTTC.

The chain joins TRBV10-3 to TRBJ2-7; maybe TRBD2 (7 bases). Per the germline V gene, CDR1 is ENHRY and CDR2 is SYGVKD. The V end lost 6 bases, the J end lost 6 bases, and 18 bases lay between the germline ends. The CDR3 runs to 14 residues. CDR3 sequence (DNA): TGTGCCATCAGGACGGGGGGCCCTGAGGGCGAGCAGTACTTC. Its translation: CAIRTGGPEGEQYF.

This chain uses TRBV30 with TRBJ2-3; no definite D call. Germline CDR1 is GTSNPN and CDR2 is SVGIG (reference sequence). V shed 2 bases and J shed 2 bases, with 14 bases lying between them. This CDR3 contains 15 residues. CDR3 bases: TGTGCCTGGAGTTTACTGAACGGTATCACAGATACGCAGTATTTT. This encodes CAWSLLNGITDTQYF.

V is TRBV4-2 and J is TRBJ2-7, with TRBD2 as a possible D gene (6 bases). The CDR3 is 17 amino acids. In germline, CDR1 is LGHNA, CDR2 YNFKEQ. With 0 bases removed from V and 2 bases from J, the gap between germline ends came to 17 bases. The CDR3 bases are TGTGCCAGCAGCCAAGATGGCGGGGCGACGAGGCCCTACGAGCAGTACTTC. It encodes CASSQDGGATRPYEQYF.

This clone was observed a few times. V is TRBV5-4 and J is TRBJ2-5, with 10 nucleotides matching TRBD2. V lost 0 bases and J lost 1; bases outside the gene matches: 0. Germline V gene data show CDR1 as SGHNT and CDR2 as YYREEE (reference sequence). The CDR3 runs 15 residues. CDR3 loop: CASSLGLAGQETQYF. CDR3 nucleotides: TGTGCCAGCAGCTTGGGACTAGCGGGCCAAGAGACCCAGTACTTC.

This clone was picked up one time. The V call is TRBV30, the J call TRBJ2-5, with a possible D match to TRBD2 (8 bases). The J call is doubtful: the DNA matches TRBJ2-7 better. This CDR3 comprises 15 residues. Germline loops: CDR1 GTSNPN, CDR2 SVGIG (reference sequence). Here the CDR3 reads CAWSHRGAGVHEQYF. As DNA, the CDR3 is TGTGCCTGGAGCCACAGGGGAGCGGGAGTCCACGAGCAGTACTTC.

The rearrangement joins TRBV5-4 to TRBJ2-5; 10 bases line up with TRBD1. CDR1 is SGHNT and CDR2 is YYREEE in the germline V gene (reference sequence). Unmatched junction bases numbered 4, after V lost 4 bases and J lost 4 bases. The CDR3 is 14 amino acids. The DNA of the CDR3 is TGTGCCAGCAGCCCGACAGGGGGCTCAGAGACCCAGTACTTC. This codes for CASSPTGGSETQYF. Full variable domain (rest looked up from reference TRBV5-4 and TRBJ2-5): ETGVTQSPTHLIKTRGQQVTLRCSSQSGHNTVSWYQQALGQGPQFIFQYYREEENGRGNFPPRFSGLQFPNYSSELNVNALELDDSALYLCASSPTGGSETQYFGPGTRLLVL.

This clone came up a few times. This rearrangement joins TRBV28 to TRBJ2-7, with 11 bases fitting TRBD1. The J segment lost 3 bases and the V segment lost 5 bases, leaving 3 bases of the junction unmatched. This CDR3 region has 14 residues. Germline assignment: CDR1 MDHEN and CDR2 SYDVKM. Here the CDR3 reads CASSRTGGGYEQYF. The CDR3 region has the DNA TGTGCCAGCAGTCGGACAGGGGGCGGCTACGAGCAGTACTTC.

The rearrangement links TRBV9 to TRBJ1-1; 7 nucleotides align to TRBD1. CDR1 and CDR2 from the germline V gene are SGDLS and YYNGEE. The J segment lost 6 bases and the V segment lost 0 bases, leaving 5 bases of the junction unmatched. This CDR3 region has 14 residues. Here the CDR3 DNA reads TGTGCCAGCAGCGTAGACCGTAGGGGGCCTGAAGCTTTCTTT. This gives the protein CASSVDRRGPEAFF.

The chain combines TRBV9 with TRBJ1-1; D is ambiguous. This CDR3 has 13 residues. Germline values: CDR1 SGDLS, CDR2 YYNGEE. V shed 1 base and J shed 5 bases, with 9 bases lying between them. CDR3 region: CASSVSRETEAFF. CDR3 coding DNA: TGTGCCAGCAGCGTATCACGGGAGACTGAAGCTTTCTTT. Together with reference TRBV9 and TRBJ1-1, the CDR3 gives the full variable domain: DSGVTQTPKHLITATGQRVTLRCSPRSGDLSVYWYQQSLDQGLQFLIQYYNGEERAKGNILERFSAQQFPDLHSELNLSSLELGDSALYFCASSVSRETEAFFGQGTRLTVV.

For this clone: The junction and the germline gene differ at one end; a read error may be behind it. This rearrangement joins TRBV7-9 to TRBJ1-1; D is ambiguous. The CDR3 sequence is 12 residues long. Per germline, CDR1 SEHNR and CDR2 FQNEAQ (reference sequence). The CDR3 protein is CSSSLISPEAFF. CDR3 nucleotides: TGTTCCAGCAGCTTAATCTCCCCTGAAGCTTTCTTT.

The V gene is TRBV19, the J gene TRBJ1-5; tentatively, D is TRBD1 (5 bases). The ends were cut back, 3 bases at V and 3 bases at J, with 12 bases in the middle. The CDR3 contains 15 residues. Germline V CDR1 and CDR2: LNHDA, SQIVND (reference sequence). For the CDR3, the DNA is TGTGCCAGTAGTATCTCGATAGGGGACAATCAGCCCCAGCATTTT. It specifies CASSISIGDNQPQHF.

This clone was recorded once. The gene calls are TRBV19 and TRBJ2-3, with D unclear. Germline lookup yields CDR1 LNHDA and CDR2 SQIVND (reference sequence). V was clipped by 7 bases and J by 0 bases, with 5 bases between them. The CDR3 runs to 12 residues. The CDR3, as DNA: TGTGCCAGTATTAGTAGCACAGATACGCAGTATTTT. It translates to CASISSTDTQYF. Together with reference TRBV19 and TRBJ2-3, the CDR3 gives the full variable domain: DGGITQSPKYLFRKEGQNVTLSCEQNLNHDAMYWYRQDPGQGLRLIYYSQIVNDFQKGDIAEGYSVSREKKESFPLTVTSAQKNPTAFYLCASISSTDTQYFGPGTRLTVL.

The rearrangement uses TRBV5-1 and TRBJ2-7; possibly TRBD1 for D (6 bases). Germline CDR1 and CDR2: SGHRS and YFSETQ. The CDR3 totals 17 residues. Trimming pared 3 bases from V and 6 bases from J, leaving 25 bases between. The CDR3 DNA reads as TGCGCCAGCAGCTGGGTCCTCCAGGGGCAGATCCCCGGCGAGCAGTACTTC. As protein: CASSWVLQGQIPGEQYF.